Sequencing of this TCR beta chain was carried out in a study of CD8+ T cells in alopecia areata. V was clipped by 1 base and J by 4 bases, with 4 bases between them. This CDR3 has 12 residues. The germline gives CDR1 SGHTA, CDR2 FQGNSA. RNA extraction and reverse transcription yielded cDNA as sequencing template. Clones were sequenced by immunoSEQ multiplex PCR, and TCRdb holds only the in-frame ones, with some missing. In the table there are around 200,000 clones, about three fifths of which are singletons. As for treatment: oral pan-JAK inhibitor, 5-10 mg twice daily. From PBMCs, CD4+ and CD8+ T cells were sorted.

V usage is TRBV7-2 and J usage is TRBJ1-2; no reliable D call. This sample comprised CD4+ T cells sorted from blood, obtained at week 4, from a patient treated with tofacitinib. This receptor was taken from a human donor with alopecia areata. This CDR3 is CASSLGTYGYTF. CDR3 nucleotide sequence: TGTGCCAGCAGCTTAGGTACCTATGGCTACACCTTC.